This T cell receptor beta chain was recorded in a study of CD8 T cells in ankylosing spondylitis. Each CDR3 protein is one row after TCRdb ran MiXCR on the 5' RACE reads. Of 150,000 or so distinct CDR3 sequences in the sample, around a third were seen once. Study-level points and caveats: Existing reports had already noted some motif variants in reactive arthritis synovial fluid and blood. Clones linked to disease were reported to show significant enrichment in matched ankylosing spondylitis synovial fluid.

Trimming took 4 bases from V and 7 from J, leaving 11 bases between them. This CDR3 comprises 12 residues. Germline CDR1 reads MNHEY; CDR2 reads SMNVEV (reference sequence). This clonotype was recorded a few times. Its cognate antigen is unknown. The receptor was isolated from a male donor with ankylosing spondylitis. The rearrangement joins TRBV27 to TRBJ2-7; D unclear. Sequencing input: synovial fluid, either unsorted or a sorted T cell fraction (not recorded which). Written as DNA, the CDR3 is TGTGCCAGCAGTTCCAGAATGGGGGAGCAGTACTTC. Translation gives CASSSRMGEQYF.